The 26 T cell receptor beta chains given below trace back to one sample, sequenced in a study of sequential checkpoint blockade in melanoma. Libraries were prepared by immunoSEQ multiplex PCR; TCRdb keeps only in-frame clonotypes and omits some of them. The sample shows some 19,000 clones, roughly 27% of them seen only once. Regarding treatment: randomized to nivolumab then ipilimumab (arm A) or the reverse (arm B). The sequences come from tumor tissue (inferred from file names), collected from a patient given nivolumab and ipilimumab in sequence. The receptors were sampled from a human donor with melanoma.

In nucleotides, the CDR3 is TGTGCCTGGAGTGTACTGCTGGGGGGGCAGAATGAAAAACTGTTTTTT. Encoded protein: CAWSVLLGGQNEKLFF. The chain has TRBV30 and TRBJ1-4; D is perhaps TRBD1 (6 bases). The germline V gene has CDR1 GTSNPN and CDR2 SVGIG (reference sequence). This CDR3 contains 16 residues. V was clipped by 0 bases and J by 5 bases, with 16 bases between them.

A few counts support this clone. CDR3 loop: CASSLVTGTSGRFTGELFF. The CDR3 DNA sequence: TGTGCCAGCAGCTTAGTCACTGGGACTAGCGGGAGATTCACCGGGGAGCTGTTTTTT. This chain joins TRBV11-3 and TRBJ2-2; 14 bases fit TRBD2. Germline loops: CDR1 SGHNT, CDR2 YENEEA. Trimming cost V 1 base and J 4 bases; bases outside gene matches: 8. This CDR3 spans 19 amino acids.

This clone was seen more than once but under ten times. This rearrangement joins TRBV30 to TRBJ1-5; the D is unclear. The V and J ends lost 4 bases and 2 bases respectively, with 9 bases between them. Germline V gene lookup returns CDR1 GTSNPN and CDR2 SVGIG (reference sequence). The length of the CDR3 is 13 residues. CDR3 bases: TGTGCCTGGAACAACGGCGGCAATCAGCCCCAGCATTTT. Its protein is CAWNNGGNQPQHF.

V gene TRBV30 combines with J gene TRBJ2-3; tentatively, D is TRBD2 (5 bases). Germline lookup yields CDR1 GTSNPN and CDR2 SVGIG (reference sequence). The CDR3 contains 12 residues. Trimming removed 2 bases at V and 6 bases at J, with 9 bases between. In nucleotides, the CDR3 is TGTGCCTGGAGTCGCGGCGGGGATACGCAGTATTTT. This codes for CAWSRGGDTQYF.

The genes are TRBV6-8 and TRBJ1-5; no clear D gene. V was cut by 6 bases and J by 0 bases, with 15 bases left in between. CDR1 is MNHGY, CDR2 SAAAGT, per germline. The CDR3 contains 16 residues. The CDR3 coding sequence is TGTGCCAGCAGGGGGAACTGGAGATTTAGCAATCAGCCCCAGCATTTT. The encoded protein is CASRGNWRFSNQPQHF.

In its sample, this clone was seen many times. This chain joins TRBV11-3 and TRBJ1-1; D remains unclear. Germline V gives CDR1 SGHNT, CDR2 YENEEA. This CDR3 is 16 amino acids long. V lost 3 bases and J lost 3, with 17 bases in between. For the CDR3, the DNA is TGTGCCAGCAGCTTGAGGGCTCACGGAAGGCACACTGAAGCTTTCTTT. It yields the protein CASSLRAHGRHTEAFF.

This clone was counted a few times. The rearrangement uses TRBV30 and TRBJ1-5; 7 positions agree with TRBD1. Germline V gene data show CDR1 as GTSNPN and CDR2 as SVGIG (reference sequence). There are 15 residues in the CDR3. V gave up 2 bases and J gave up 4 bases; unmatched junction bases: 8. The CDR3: CAWSSGQQINQPQHF. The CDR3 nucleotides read TGTGCCTGGAGTTCGGGACAGCAAATTAATCAGCCCCAGCATTTT.

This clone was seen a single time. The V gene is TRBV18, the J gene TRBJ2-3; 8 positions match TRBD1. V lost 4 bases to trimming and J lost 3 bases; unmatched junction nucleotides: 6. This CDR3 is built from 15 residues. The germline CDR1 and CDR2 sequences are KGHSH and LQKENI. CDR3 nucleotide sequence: TGTGCCAGCTCACTAACCGGGACAGGTACAGATACGCAGTATTTT. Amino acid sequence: CASSLTGTGTDTQYF.

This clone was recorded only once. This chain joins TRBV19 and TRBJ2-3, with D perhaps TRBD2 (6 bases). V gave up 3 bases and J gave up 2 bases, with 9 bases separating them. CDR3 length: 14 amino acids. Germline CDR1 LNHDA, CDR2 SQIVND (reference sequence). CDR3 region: CASSMGGNTDTQYF. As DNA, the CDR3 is TGTGCCAGTAGTATGGGGGGAAACACAGATACGCAGTATTTT.

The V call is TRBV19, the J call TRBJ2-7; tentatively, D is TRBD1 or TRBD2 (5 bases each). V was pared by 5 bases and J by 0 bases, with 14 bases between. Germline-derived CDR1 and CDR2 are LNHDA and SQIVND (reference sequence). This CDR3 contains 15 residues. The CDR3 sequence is CASSETGTLSYEQYF. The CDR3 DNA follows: TGTGCCAGTAGTGAAACCGGGACCCTCTCCTACGAGCAGTACTTC.

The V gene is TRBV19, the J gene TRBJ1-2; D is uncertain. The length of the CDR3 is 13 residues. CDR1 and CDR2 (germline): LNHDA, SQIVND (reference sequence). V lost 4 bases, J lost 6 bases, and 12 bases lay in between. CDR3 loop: CASSSGNLDGYTF. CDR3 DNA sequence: TGTGCCAGTAGTAGCGGGAACCTGGATGGCTACACCTTC.

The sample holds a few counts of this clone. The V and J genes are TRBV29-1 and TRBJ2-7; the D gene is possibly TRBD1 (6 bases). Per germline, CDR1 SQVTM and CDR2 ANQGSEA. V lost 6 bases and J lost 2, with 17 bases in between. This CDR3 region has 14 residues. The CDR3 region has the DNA TGCAGCGTCCACCTGGGAACAGGGCCCTACGAGCAGTACTTC. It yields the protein CSVHLGTGPYEQYF.

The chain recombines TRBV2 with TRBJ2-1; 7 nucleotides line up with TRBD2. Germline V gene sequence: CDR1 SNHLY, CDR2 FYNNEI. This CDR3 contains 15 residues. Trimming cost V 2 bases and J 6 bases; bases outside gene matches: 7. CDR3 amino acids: CASSEKPGLSNEQFF. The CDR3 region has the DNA TGTGCCAGCAGTGAAAAACCGGGACTATCCAATGAGCAGTTCTTC.

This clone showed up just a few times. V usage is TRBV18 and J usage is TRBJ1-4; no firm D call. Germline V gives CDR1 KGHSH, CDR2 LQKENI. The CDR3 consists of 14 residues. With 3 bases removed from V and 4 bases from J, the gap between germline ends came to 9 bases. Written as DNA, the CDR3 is TGTGCCAGCTCACCGTCAACGGGTAATGAAAAACTGTTTTTT. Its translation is CASSPSTGNEKLFF. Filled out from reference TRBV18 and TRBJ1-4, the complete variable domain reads NAGVMQNPRHLVRRRGQEARLRCSPMKGHSHVYWYRQLPEEGLKFMVYLQKENIIDESGMPKERFSAEFPKEGPSILRIQQVVRGDSAAYFCASSPSTGNEKLFFGSGTQLSVL.

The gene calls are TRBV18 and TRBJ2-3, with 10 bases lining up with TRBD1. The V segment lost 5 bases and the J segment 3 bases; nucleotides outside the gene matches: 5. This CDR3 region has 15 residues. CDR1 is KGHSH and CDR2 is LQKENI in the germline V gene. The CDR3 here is CASSDRQGATDTQYF. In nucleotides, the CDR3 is TGTGCCAGCTCAGATCGACAGGGGGCTACAGATACGCAGTATTTT.

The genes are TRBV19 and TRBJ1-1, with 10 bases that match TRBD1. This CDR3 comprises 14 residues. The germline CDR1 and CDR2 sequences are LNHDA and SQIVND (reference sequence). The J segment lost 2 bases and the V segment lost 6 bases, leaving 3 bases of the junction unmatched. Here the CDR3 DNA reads TGTGCCAGTAGGTCGACAGGGGGCAACACTGAAGCTTTCTTT. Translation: CASRSTGGNTEAFF.

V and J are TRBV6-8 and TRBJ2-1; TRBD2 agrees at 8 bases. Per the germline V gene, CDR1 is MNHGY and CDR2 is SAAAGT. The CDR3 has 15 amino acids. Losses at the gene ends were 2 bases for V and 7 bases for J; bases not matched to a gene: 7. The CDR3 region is CASSYTSGRGNEQFF. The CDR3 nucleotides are TGTGCCAGCAGTTACACCAGCGGGAGAGGGAATGAGCAGTTCTTC.

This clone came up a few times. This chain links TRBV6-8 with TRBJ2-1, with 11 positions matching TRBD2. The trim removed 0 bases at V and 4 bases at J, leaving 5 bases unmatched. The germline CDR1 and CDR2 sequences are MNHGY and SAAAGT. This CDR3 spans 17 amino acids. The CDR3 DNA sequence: TGTGCCAGCAGTTACTCGACCGGGACTAGCGGTTACAATGAGCAGTTCTTC. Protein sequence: CASSYSTGTSGYNEQFF.

The CDR3 bases are TGTGCCAGCAGCTTGGGGATGATAGCAGGGGGCGGGCAGTTCTTC. Its protein is CASSLGMIAGGGQFF. The chain couples TRBV11-3 to TRBJ2-1; 8 bases are shared with TRBD1. The CDR3 is made up of 15 amino acids. Trimming took 3 bases from V and 12 from J; bases not matched to a gene: 13. Germline CDR1 is SGHNT and CDR2 is YENEEA.

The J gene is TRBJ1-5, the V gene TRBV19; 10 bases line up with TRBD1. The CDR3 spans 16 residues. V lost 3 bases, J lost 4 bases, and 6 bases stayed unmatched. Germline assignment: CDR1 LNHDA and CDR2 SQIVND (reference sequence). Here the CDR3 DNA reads TGTGCCAGTAGTATGACAGGGGGCTTGGGGAATCAGCCCCAGCATTTT. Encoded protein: CASSMTGGLGNQPQHF.

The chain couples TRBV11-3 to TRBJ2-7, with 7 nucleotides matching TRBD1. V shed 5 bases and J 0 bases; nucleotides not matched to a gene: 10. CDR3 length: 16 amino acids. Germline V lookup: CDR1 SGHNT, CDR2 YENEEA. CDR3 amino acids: CASSPDRPPLSYEQYF. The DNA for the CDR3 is TGTGCCAGCAGCCCGGACAGGCCGCCCCTCTCCTACGAGCAGTACTTC.

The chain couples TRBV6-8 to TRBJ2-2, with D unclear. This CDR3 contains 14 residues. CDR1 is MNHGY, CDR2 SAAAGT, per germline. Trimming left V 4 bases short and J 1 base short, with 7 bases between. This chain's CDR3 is CASSSDLNTGELFF. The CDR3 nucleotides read TGTGCCAGCAGTTCAGACCTGAACACCGGGGAGCTGTTTTTT.

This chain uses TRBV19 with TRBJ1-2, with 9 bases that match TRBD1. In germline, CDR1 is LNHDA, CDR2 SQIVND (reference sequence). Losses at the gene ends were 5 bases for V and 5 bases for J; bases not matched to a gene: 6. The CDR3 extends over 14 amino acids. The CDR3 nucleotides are TGTGCCAGTAGTTTGGGACAGGGAGGATATGGCTACACCTTC. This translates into CASSLGQGGYGYTF.

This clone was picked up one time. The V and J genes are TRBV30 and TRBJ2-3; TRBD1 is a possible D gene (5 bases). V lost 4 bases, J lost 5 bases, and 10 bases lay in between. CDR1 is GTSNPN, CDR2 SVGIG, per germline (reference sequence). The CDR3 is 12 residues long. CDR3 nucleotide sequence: TGTGCCTGGACTGGGGCTGGAGATACGCAGTATTTT. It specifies CAWTGAGDTQYF.

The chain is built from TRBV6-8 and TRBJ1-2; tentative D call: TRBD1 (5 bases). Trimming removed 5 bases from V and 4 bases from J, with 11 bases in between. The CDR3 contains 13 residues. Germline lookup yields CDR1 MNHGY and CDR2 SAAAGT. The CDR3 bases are TGTGCCAGCAGTCCCCCAGGGCCCTATGGCTACACCTTC. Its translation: CASSPPGPYGYTF.

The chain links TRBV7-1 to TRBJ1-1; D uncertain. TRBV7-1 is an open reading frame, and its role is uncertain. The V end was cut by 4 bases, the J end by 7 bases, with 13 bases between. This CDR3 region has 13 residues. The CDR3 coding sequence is TGTGCCAGCAGCTTATCTCGGACGGATGAAGCTTTCTTT. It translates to CASSLSRTDEAFF.